Below, 7 T cell receptor beta chains from the same sample are listed, as sequenced in a study of CD8+CD57+ T cells in acquired aplastic anemia. Profiling of TCR beta VDJ combinations and CDR3 sequences used genomic DNA as template. TCRdb processed the reads anew with MiXCR; each CDR3 protein has one entry. The sample shows about 180,000 distinct CDR3 sequences, around 48% of them seen only once. Patients chosen for sequencing had CD8+CD57+ cells that had expanded, as shown by flow cytometry. Material: sorted CD4+, CD8+, or CD8+CD57+ T cells (not recorded which) from PBMCs. These TCRs come from a human donor with aplastic anemia.

The table lists this clonotype with many counts. The V and J genes are TRBV29-1 and TRBJ1-2; perhaps TRBD1 as D (5 bases). The CDR3 covers 13 residues. Germline CDR1 and CDR2: SQVTM and ANQGSEA. V was trimmed by 4 bases and J by 0 bases, leaving 9 bases between them. This CDR3 is CSVGGDSNYGYTF. The DNA of the CDR3 is TGCAGCGTTGGGGGGGACTCTAACTATGGCTACACCTTC.

A few counts support this clonotype. The junction does not match germline at one end; this may be a read error. The chain employs TRBV7-7 and TRBJ2-7, with 8 nucleotides matching TRBD2. CDR3 length: 15 residues. Germline-derived CDR1 and CDR2 are SSHAT and FNYEAQ (reference sequence). In DNA form, the CDR3 reads TGTGCTAGCAGCGTATCTCCGGGGGGGTCCTACGAGCAGTACTTC. Its protein is CASSVSPGGSYEQYF.

In its sample, this clonotype was seen many times. The chain combines TRBV12-3 or TRBV12-4 with TRBJ1-2, with D perhaps matching TRBD1 (5 bases). V was pared by 0 bases and J by 3 bases, with 8 bases between. This CDR3 has 14 amino acids. CDR3 protein: CASSLAGGDYGYTF. The DNA of the CDR3 is TGTGCCAGCAGTTTAGCGGGAGGGGACTATGGCTACACCTTC.

This chain links TRBV29-1 with TRBJ2-3, with D unclear. Germline CDR1 reads SQVTM; CDR2 reads ANQGSEA. Trimming took off 3 bases at V and 3 bases at J, with 13 bases between the two ends. The CDR3 has 14 amino acids. CDR3 sequence: CSVEGGSKTDTQYF. The CDR3 nucleotides are TGCAGCGTTGAGGGTGGTAGCAAGACAGATACGCAGTATTTT.

The sample holds many counts of this clonotype. The J gene is TRBJ2-2, the V gene TRBV7-2; D may be TRBD1 or TRBD2 (7 bases each). Between the trimmed V and J ends, which lost 7 bases and 2 bases, there was a span of 17 bases. CDR1 and CDR2 from the germline V gene are SGHTA and FQGNSA. The CDR3 spans 16 residues. CDR3 loop: CASTPQGGSNTGELFF. The CDR3 bases are TGTGCCAGCACCCCTCAGGGGGGGAGTAACACCGGGGAGCTGTTTTTT.

This clonotype was picked up many times. The genes are TRBV7-3 and TRBJ2-1; D may be TRBD1 (5 bases). The germline gives CDR1 SGHTA, CDR2 FQGTGA. V was pared by 3 bases and J by 7 bases, with 10 bases between. This CDR3 has 13 residues. For the CDR3, the DNA is TGTGCCAGCAGCTTGTTGGGGCTGAATGAGCAGTTCTTC. This gives the protein CASSLLGLNEQFF.

There are many counts of this clonotype. The chain uses TRBV5-5 and TRBJ2-5; 12 bases agree with TRBD2. The CDR3 extends over 17 amino acids. V trimming: 0 bases; J trimming: 2 bases; junction bases outside the gene matches: 5. Germline-derived CDR1 and CDR2 are SGHKS and YYEKEE (reference sequence). The CDR3 DNA reads TGTGCCAGCAGCTTGGCAGTACTAGCGGGGGGTCAAGAGACCCAGTACTTC. Its protein is CASSLAVLAGGQETQYF.